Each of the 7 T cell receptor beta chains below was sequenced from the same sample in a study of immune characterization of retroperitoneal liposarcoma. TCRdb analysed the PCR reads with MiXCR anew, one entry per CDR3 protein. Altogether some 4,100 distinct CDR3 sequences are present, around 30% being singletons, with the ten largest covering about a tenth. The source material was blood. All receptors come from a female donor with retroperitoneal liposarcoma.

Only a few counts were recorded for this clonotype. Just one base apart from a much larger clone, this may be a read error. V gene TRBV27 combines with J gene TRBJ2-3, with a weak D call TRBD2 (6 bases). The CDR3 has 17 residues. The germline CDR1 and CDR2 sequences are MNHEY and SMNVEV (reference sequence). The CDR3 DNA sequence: TGTGCCATCAGTTTAAGGCCCGGGGGACGGTACACAGATACGCAGTATTTT. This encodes CAISLRPGGRYTDTQYF.

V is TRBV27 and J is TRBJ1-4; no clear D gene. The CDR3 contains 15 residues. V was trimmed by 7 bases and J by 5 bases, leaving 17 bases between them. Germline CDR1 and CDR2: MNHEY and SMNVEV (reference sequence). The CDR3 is CASNPRGLGNEKLFF. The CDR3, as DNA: TGTGCCAGCAACCCCAGAGGGCTAGGGAATGAAAAACTGTTTTTT.

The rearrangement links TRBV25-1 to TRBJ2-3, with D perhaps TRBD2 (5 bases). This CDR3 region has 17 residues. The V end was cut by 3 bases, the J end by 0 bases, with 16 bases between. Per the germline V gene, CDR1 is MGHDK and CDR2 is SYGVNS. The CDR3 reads CASSEGYVGMSTDTQYF. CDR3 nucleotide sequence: TGTGCCAGCAGTGAGGGTTATGTCGGGATGAGCACAGATACGCAGTATTTT.

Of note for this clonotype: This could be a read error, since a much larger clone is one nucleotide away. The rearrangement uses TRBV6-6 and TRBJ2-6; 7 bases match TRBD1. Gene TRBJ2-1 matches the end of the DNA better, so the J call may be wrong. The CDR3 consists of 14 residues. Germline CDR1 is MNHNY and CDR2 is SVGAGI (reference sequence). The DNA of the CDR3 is TGTGCCAGCACAGCCCTGGGACAGTCCTACGAGCAGTTCTTC. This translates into CASTALGQSYEQFF.

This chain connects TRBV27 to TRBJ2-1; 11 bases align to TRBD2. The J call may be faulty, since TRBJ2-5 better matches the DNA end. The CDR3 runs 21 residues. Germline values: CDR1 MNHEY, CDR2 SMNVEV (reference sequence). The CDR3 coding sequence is TGTGCCAGCAGTTTATTGCCCCCGCGATCTATAGCGGGAGGGCCGGAGGAGACCCAGTACTTC. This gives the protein CASSLLPPRSIAGGPEETQYF.

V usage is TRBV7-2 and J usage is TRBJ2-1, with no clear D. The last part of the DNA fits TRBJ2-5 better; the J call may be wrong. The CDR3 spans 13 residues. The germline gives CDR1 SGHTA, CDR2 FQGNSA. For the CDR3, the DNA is TGTGCCAGCAGACAACGTGCAGTGGAGACCCAGTACTTC. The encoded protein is CASRQRAVETQYF.

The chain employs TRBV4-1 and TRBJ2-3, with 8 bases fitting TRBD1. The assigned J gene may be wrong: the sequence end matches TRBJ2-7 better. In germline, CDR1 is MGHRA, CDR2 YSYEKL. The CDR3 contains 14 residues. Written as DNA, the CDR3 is TGCGCCAGCAGCCAACCAGGGGGCAGGAATGAGCAGTACTTC. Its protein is CASSQPGGRNEQYF.